The 13 T cell receptor beta chains presented below share a single source sample, sequenced in a study of blood T cells in healthy people across ages. The use of a sample-barcoded 5' primer and a J-beta primer mix characterized a second PCR of roughly 7 to 11 cycles. Each CDR3 protein gets one entry after TCRdb re-called the 5' RACE reads with MiXCR. The top ten clones hold around 53% of a sample with roughly 410,000 distinct CDR3 sequences, 50% to 60% of them seen once. Input material: blood. The receptors here all came from a man aged 55 to 70 in good health.

This clonotype was found once. The chain couples TRBV28 to TRBJ1-2; D is unclear. V lost 8 bases to trimming and J lost 3 bases, with 13 bases between them. Germline CDR1 MDHEN, CDR2 SYDVKM. This CDR3 comprises 13 residues. CDR3: CASGNGRYYGYTF. The CDR3 bases are TGTGCCAGCGGTAACGGTCGGTACTATGGCTACACCTTC.

This clonotype occurred once. V gene TRBV6-2 or TRBV6-3 combines with J gene TRBJ2-1; 10 bases align to TRBD2. The CDR3 is 15 amino acids. CDR1 MNHEY and CDR2 SVGEGT come from the germline V gene. V shed 5 bases, J shed 4 bases, and the junction held 5 bases outside the gene matches. The CDR3 protein is CASSPGLANYNEQFF. In DNA, the CDR3 is TGTGCCAGCAGTCCGGGACTAGCGAATTACAATGAGCAGTTCTTC.

The V call is TRBV7-9, the J call TRBJ2-7; 9 nucleotides agree with TRBD1. The V gene end was trimmed by 5 bases and the J gene end by 3 bases; junction bases not matched to a gene: 5. Germline V gene sequence: CDR1 SEHNR, CDR2 FQNEAQ (reference sequence). The CDR3 covers 14 residues. The CDR3 region has the DNA TGTGCCAGCAGCCCCCAGACAGGGGGCTACGAGCAGTACTTC. It codes for CASSPQTGGYEQYF.

This chain uses TRBV3-1 with TRBJ2-1; D ambiguous. This CDR3 has 12 amino acids. Trimming left V 4 bases short and J 9 bases short, with 10 bases between. Germline V gene data show CDR1 as LGHDT and CDR2 as YNNKEL (reference sequence). CDR3: CASSLSASEQFF. The CDR3 DNA follows: TGTGCCAGCAGCCTTTCAGCGAGTGAGCAGTTCTTC.

The chain combines TRBV7-2 with TRBJ2-1; TRBD2 agrees at 7 bases. CDR3 size: 16 residues. The germline V gene has CDR1 SGHTA and CDR2 FQGNSA. V lost 2 bases to trimming and J lost 5 bases; unmatched junction nucleotides: 9. In DNA, the CDR3 is TGTGCCAGCAGCTTACGTGTCGGGAGGCCGAACAATGAGCAGTTCTTC. Protein sequence: CASSLRVGRPNNEQFF.

This clonotype was counted a few times. This chain links TRBV28 with TRBJ1-2, with D possibly matching TRBD1 (5 bases). Trimming left V 6 bases short and J 8 bases short, with 19 bases between. CDR1 and CDR2 from the germline V gene are MDHEN and SYDVKM. The CDR3 is 14 residues long. CDR3 in amino acids: CASSLGGTAGGYTF. In nucleotides, the CDR3 is TGTGCCAGCAGCCTGGGGGGGACTGCTGGGGGCTACACCTTC.

This chain connects TRBV6-5 to TRBJ2-3; 9 bases match TRBD2. The germline V gene has CDR1 MNHEY and CDR2 SVGAGI. This CDR3 is 15 amino acids long. The J segment lost 6 bases and the V segment lost 0 bases, leaving 4 bases of the junction unmatched. The CDR3 nucleotides are TGTGCCAGCAGTTACTCTAGCGGGAGAGTGGATACGCAGTATTTT. As protein: CASSYSSGRVDTQYF.

This clonotype was recorded only once. This chain connects TRBV18 to TRBJ1-2, with a tentative D call TRBD1 (6 bases). CDR1 and CDR2 (germline): KGHSH, LQKENI. V was clipped by 6 bases and J by 4 bases, with 18 bases between them. The CDR3 runs to 15 residues. CDR3 protein: CASSPAGRGTYGYTF. DNA of the CDR3: TGTGCCAGCTCCCCAGCCGGCAGGGGAACCTATGGCTACACCTTC.

The CDR3 DNA is TGCAGTGCTAGAGGGCCATACGAGCAGTACTTC. Protein: CSARGPYEQYF. V and J are TRBV20-1 and TRBJ2-7, with D hard to call. With 1 base removed from V and 4 bases from J, the gap between germline ends came to 5 bases. The V gene's germline CDR1 is DFQATT and CDR2 SNEGSKA (reference sequence). The length of the CDR3 is 11 residues.

This clonotype was detected a few times. V usage is TRBV5-1 and J usage is TRBJ2-3; the match to TRBD1 covers 9 bases. The CDR3 consists of 14 residues. With 3 bases clipped from V and 6 bases from J, the junction kept 5 bases outside the gene matches. CDR1 is SGHRS and CDR2 is YFSETQ in the germline V gene. The CDR3 sequence is CASSYRGREDTQYF. The CDR3 DNA sequence: TGCGCCAGCAGCTACAGGGGGCGCGAGGATACGCAGTATTTT.

The chain is built from TRBV29-1 and TRBJ2-4; D ambiguous. Germline V lookup: CDR1 SQVTM, CDR2 ANQGSEA. Trimming left V 0 bases short and J 5 bases short, with 8 bases between. This CDR3 has 13 amino acids. The DNA of the CDR3 is TGCAGCGTTGAAGATTGGCCCGAAAACATTCAGTACTTC. This gives the protein CSVEDWPENIQYF.

This clonotype was observed a few times. The gene calls are TRBV25-1 and TRBJ2-5; weak D call: TRBD1 (6 bases). This CDR3 is 17 amino acids long. Trimming removed 6 bases at V and 1 base at J, with 21 bases between. Germline CDR1 reads MGHDK; CDR2 reads SYGVNS. The CDR3 region has the DNA TGTGCCAGCAGCCAAAGGGGTTTCGGGACATCCCAAGAGACCCAGTACTTC. This sequence encodes CASSQRGFGTSQETQYF.

This chain joins TRBV7-9 and TRBJ1-4; a possible D gene is TRBD1 (5 bases). Germline lookup yields CDR1 SEHNR and CDR2 FQNEAQ (reference sequence). The V and J ends lost 6 bases and 5 bases respectively, with 13 bases between them. The CDR3 sequence is 14 residues long. The CDR3 region has the DNA TGTGCCAGCAGTAGGGGACGGCAAAATGAAAAACTGTTTTTT. Its translation is CASSRGRQNEKLFF. The whole variable domain, filled in from reference TRBV7-9 and TRBJ1-4, reads DTGVSQNPRHKITKRGQNVTFRCDPISEHNRLYWYRQTLGQGPEFLTYFQNEAQLEKSRLLSDRFSAERPKGSFSTLEIQRTEQGDSAMYLCASSRGRQNEKLFFGSGTQLSVL.